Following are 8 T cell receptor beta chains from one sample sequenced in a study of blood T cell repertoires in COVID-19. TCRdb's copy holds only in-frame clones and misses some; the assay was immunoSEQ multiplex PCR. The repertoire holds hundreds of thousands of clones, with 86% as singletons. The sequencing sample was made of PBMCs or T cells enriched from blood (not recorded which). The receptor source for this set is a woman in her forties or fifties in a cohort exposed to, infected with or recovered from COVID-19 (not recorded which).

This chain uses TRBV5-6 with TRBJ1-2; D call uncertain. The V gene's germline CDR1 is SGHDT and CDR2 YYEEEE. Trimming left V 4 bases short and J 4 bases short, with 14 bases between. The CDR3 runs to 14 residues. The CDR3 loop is CASSPVALLYGYTF. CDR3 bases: TGTGCCAGCAGCCCGGTTGCCTTGCTCTATGGCTACACCTTC.

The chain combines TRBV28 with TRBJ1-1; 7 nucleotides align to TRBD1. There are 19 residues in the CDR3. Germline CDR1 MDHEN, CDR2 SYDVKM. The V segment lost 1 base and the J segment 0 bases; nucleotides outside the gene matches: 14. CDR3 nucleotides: TGTGCCAGCAGTTTATTTGGGCAGGGGGTCAGAGGAGTGAACACTGAAGCTTTCTTT. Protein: CASSLFGQGVRGVNTEAFF.

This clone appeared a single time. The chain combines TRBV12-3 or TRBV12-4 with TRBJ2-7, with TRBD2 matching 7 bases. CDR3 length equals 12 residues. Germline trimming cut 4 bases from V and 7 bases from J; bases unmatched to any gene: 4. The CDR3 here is CASSSPGGEQYF. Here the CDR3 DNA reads TGTGCCAGCAGTTCTCCGGGGGGTGAGCAGTACTTC.

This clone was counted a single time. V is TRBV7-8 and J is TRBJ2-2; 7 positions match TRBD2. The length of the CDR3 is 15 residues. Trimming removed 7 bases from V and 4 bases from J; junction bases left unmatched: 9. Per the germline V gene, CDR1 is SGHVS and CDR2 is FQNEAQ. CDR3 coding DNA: TGTGCCAGCACCATTAGCGGGCGGGGCACCGGGGAGCTGTTTTTT. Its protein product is CASTISGRGTGELFF.

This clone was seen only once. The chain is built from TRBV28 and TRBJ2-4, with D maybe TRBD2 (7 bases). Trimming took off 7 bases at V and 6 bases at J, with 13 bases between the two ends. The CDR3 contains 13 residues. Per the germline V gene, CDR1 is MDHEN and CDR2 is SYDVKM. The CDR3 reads CASNRGAGNIQYF. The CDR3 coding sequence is TGTGCCAGCAATCGGGGGGCGGGAAACATTCAGTACTTC. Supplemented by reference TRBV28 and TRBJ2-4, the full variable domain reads DVKVTQSSRYLVKRTGEKVFLECVQDMDHENMFWYRQDPGLGLRLIYFSYDVKMKEKGDIPEGYSVSREKKERFSLILESASTNQTSMYLCASNRGAGNIQYFGAGTRLSVL.

DNA for the CDR3: TGCAGCGCGACGGGACACCTTAACACTGAAGCTTTCTTT. Translation gives CSATGHLNTEAFF. The chain employs TRBV29-1 and TRBJ1-1; TRBD1 might be the D (6 bases). Trimming removed 7 bases from V and 2 bases from J, with 14 bases in between. Germline CDR1 reads SQVTM; CDR2 reads ANQGSEA. CDR3 size: 13 residues.

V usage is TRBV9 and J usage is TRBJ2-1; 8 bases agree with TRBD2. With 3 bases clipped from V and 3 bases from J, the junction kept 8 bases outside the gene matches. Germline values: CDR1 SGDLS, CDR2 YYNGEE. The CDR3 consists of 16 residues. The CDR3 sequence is CASSAGGDYLYNEQFF. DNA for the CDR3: TGTGCCAGCAGCGCGGGGGGGGACTACCTCTACAATGAGCAGTTCTTC. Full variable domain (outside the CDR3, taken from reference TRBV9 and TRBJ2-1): DSGVTQTPKHLITATGQRVTLRCSPRSGDLSVYWYQQSLDQGLQFLIQYYNGEERAKGNILERFSAQQFPDLHSELNLSSLELGDSALYFCASSAGGDYLYNEQFFGPGTRLTVL.

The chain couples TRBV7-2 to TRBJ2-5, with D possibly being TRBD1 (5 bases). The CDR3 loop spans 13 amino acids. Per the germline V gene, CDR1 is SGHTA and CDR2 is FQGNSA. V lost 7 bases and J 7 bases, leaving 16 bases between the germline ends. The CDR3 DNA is TGTGCCAGCACCCCGCAGGGCCGGATGACCCAGTACTTC. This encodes CASTPQGRMTQYF.